These T cell receptor beta chains were read from a single sample in a study of T-cell reconstitution after alpha-beta-depleted transplantation in children. MiXCR, run by TCRdb on the PCR reads, gives a single entry per CDR3 protein. The sample contains about 640,000 distinct CDR3 sequences, approximately 16% of which appear only once. The sequencing here drew on PBMCs from the stem cell graft donor, taken from the stem cell graft. The receptors come from a human donor who donated a stem cell graft to a child with acute myeloid leukemia. Each CDR3 is given with its conserved first and last residue. A D gene is named only where the DNA matches it firmly. Clone size is shown for a subset of rows, as once, few, many or a class of expanded clone.

v_gene: TRBV4-2; d_gene: -; abundance: once; j_gene: TRBJ2-5; CDR3nt: TGTGCCAGCAGCCACGAGGGAGGTGAAGAGACCCAGTACTTC; CDR3aa: CASSHEGGEETQYF
v_gene: TRBV6-5; d_gene: -; abundance: many; j_gene: TRBJ2-2; CDR3nt: TGTGCCAGCAGTTCCCTGCAGGGGTCCGGGGAGCTGTTTTTT; CDR3aa: CASSSLQGSGELFF
v_gene: TRBV12-5; d_gene: -; abundance: few; j_gene: TRBJ1-1; CDR3nt: TGTGCTAGTGGTAAAGACAGAGTGAACACTGAAGCTTTCTTT; CDR3aa: CASGKDRVNTEAFF
v_gene: TRBV29-1; d_gene: -; abundance: few; j_gene: TRBJ2-5; CDR3nt: TGCAGCGCCAGTTCCCGGGCCCACCTTCATGGCCAAGAGACCCAGTACTTC; CDR3aa: CSASSRAHLHGQETQYF
v_gene: TRBV5-1; d_gene: -; abundance: few; j_gene: TRBJ2-3; CDR3nt: TGCGCCAGCAGCGATGGGACGGGTACGCAGTATTTT; CDR3aa: CASSDGTGTQYF
v_gene: TRBV20-1; d_gene: -; abundance: many; j_gene: TRBJ2-5; CDR3nt: TGCAGTGCCAAAGGGAATCAAGAGACCCAGTACTTC; CDR3aa: CSAKGNQETQYF
v_gene: TRBV29-1; d_gene: -; abundance: many; j_gene: TRBJ2-1; CDR3nt: TGCAGCGATAAAACAGGCAATGAGCAGTTCTTC; CDR3aa: CSDKTGNEQFF
v_gene: TRBV7-2; d_gene: TRBD2; abundance: many; j_gene: TRBJ2-1; CDR3nt: TGTGCCAGCAGCTTCGGGACTAGCGGGGGGCAGCAGTTCTTC; CDR3aa: CASSFGTSGGQQFF
v_gene: TRBV7-2; d_gene: -; abundance: few; j_gene: TRBJ1-4; CDR3nt: TGTGCCAGCAGCTTGGACCAGGTGATAAATGAAAAACTGTTTTTT; CDR3aa: CASSLDQVINEKLFF
v_gene: TRBV7-2; d_gene: -; abundance: few; j_gene: TRBJ2-2; CDR3nt: TGTGCCAGCAGCCCCCGGTCACTGGACACCGGGGAGCTGTTTTTT; CDR3aa: CASSPRSLDTGELFF
v_gene: TRBV5-8; d_gene: -; abundance: -; j_gene: TRBJ1-1; CDR3nt: TGTGCCAGCAGCGGCAGGGTGGGGGCCGGGGACACTGAAGCTTTCTTT; CDR3aa: CASSGRVGAGDTEAFF
v_gene: TRBV20-1; d_gene: TRBD2; abundance: many; j_gene: TRBJ2-1; CDR3nt: TGCAGTGCTAGAGGGGACCCCCTAAAGTGGGGGGGCTACAATGAGCAGTTCTTC; CDR3aa: CSARGDPLKWGGYNEQFF
v_gene: TRBV15; d_gene: -; abundance: few; j_gene: TRBJ1-1; CDR3nt: TGTGCCACCAGCAGAGAGTGGGCCGGGGGCACTGAAGCTTTCTTT; CDR3aa: CATSREWAGGTEAFF
v_gene: TRBV18; d_gene: -; abundance: -; j_gene: TRBJ2-1; CDR3nt: TGTGCCAGCTCACCACAGGATGCCGACAGGCGCTACTCCTACAATGAGCAGTTCTTC; CDR3aa: CASSPQDADRRYSYNEQFF
v_gene: TRBV12-3/TRBV12-4; d_gene: -; abundance: many; j_gene: TRBJ2-1; CDR3nt: TGTGCCAGCAGTTTAATGACGGGGAGTGAGCAGTTCTTC; CDR3aa: CASSLMTGSEQFF
v_gene: TRBV7-2; d_gene: -; abundance: many; j_gene: TRBJ2-1; CDR3nt: TGTGCCAGCAGCGAAGGACGGAGCAAGGAGCAGTTCTTC; CDR3aa: CASSEGRSKEQFF
v_gene: TRBV6-1; d_gene: -; abundance: -; j_gene: TRBJ2-2; CDR3nt: TGTGCCAGCAACTTCGGCGGGACAAACACCGGGGAGCTGTTTTTT; CDR3aa: CASNFGGTNTGELFF
v_gene: TRBV5-6; d_gene: TRBD1; abundance: many; j_gene: TRBJ1-2; CDR3nt: TGTGCCAGCAGCTTGGAGAGAGTAGGCGTGGTGGCAGGGGGCTATGGCTACACCTTC; CDR3aa: CASSLERVGVVAGGYGYTF
v_gene: TRBV12-3/TRBV12-4; d_gene: -; abundance: many; j_gene: TRBJ1-2; CDR3nt: TGTGCCAGCAGTTTAAGGGAAGCCTCCTATGGCTACACCTTC; CDR3aa: CASSLREASYGYTF
v_gene: TRBV15; d_gene: -; abundance: many; j_gene: TRBJ1-2; CDR3nt: TGTGCCACCGCCGAAAATGGGCCAAACTATGGCTACACCTTC; CDR3aa: CATAENGPNYGYTF
v_gene: TRBV15; d_gene: -; abundance: few; j_gene: TRBJ2-7; CDR3nt: TGTGCCACCAGCAGAGATGAAACCGATCAGCAGTACTTC; CDR3aa: CATSRDETDQQYF
v_gene: TRBV29-1; d_gene: -; abundance: -; j_gene: TRBJ1-4; CDR3nt: TGCAGCGTTGAAGATCAGGGGTGGGGTGAAAAACTGTTTTTT; CDR3aa: CSVEDQGWGEKLFF
v_gene: TRBV20-1; d_gene: TRBD1; abundance: many; j_gene: TRBJ2-2; CDR3nt: TGCAGTGCTTCCCGGGCAGGGGGCAGCACCGGGGAGCTGTTTTTT; CDR3aa: CSASRAGGSTGELFF
v_gene: TRBV7-2; d_gene: TRBD1; abundance: many; j_gene: TRBJ1-2; CDR3nt: TGTGCCAGCAGCTTAGGACCCGGGACAGGGAACGGCTACACCTTC; CDR3aa: CASSLGPGTGNGYTF
v_gene: TRBV13; d_gene: -; abundance: few; j_gene: TRBJ2-3; CDR3nt: TGTGCCAGCAGCATTCAGGGTAGGGGAGATACGCAGTATTTT; CDR3aa: CASSIQGRGDTQYF
v_gene: TRBV5-1; d_gene: TRBD1; abundance: -; j_gene: TRBJ1-4; CDR3nt: TGCGCCAGCAGCCGGGACAGGGAAGGGGAAAAACTGTTTTTT; CDR3aa: CASSRDREGEKLFF
v_gene: TRBV29-1; d_gene: TRBD2; abundance: many; j_gene: TRBJ2-1; CDR3nt: TGCAGCGTCATGACTAGCGGGGGGTGGAATGAGCAGTTCTTC; CDR3aa: CSVMTSGGWNEQFF
v_gene: TRBV5-1; d_gene: -; abundance: -; j_gene: TRBJ2-3; CDR3nt: TGCGCCAGCAGCGCAGACACAGATACGCAGTATTTT; CDR3aa: CASSADTDTQYF
v_gene: TRBV18; d_gene: -; abundance: -; j_gene: TRBJ1-5; CDR3nt: TGTGCCAGCTCACCACAGGGCCGGGAGCCCCAGCATTTT; CDR3aa: CASSPQGREPQHF
v_gene: TRBV7-2; d_gene: TRBD1; abundance: once; j_gene: TRBJ1-3; CDR3nt: TGTGCCAGCAGCATCCAGGGGGCCCCCTCTGGAAACACCATATATTTT; CDR3aa: CASSIQGAPSGNTIYF
v_gene: TRBV29-1; d_gene: -; abundance: many; j_gene: TRBJ1-2; CDR3nt: TGCAGCGTCGCCGGGGCTAACTATGGCTACACCTTC; CDR3aa: CSVAGANYGYTF
v_gene: TRBV10-2; d_gene: -; abundance: -; j_gene: TRBJ1-2; CDR3nt: TGCGCCAGCAGGGGGACATACTATGGCTACACCTTC; CDR3aa: CASRGTYYGYTF
v_gene: TRBV27; d_gene: -; abundance: few; j_gene: TRBJ1-5; CDR3nt: TGTGCCACCAGGGTGTGGGCACAGGATAGCAATCAGCCCCAGCATTTT; CDR3aa: CATRVWAQDSNQPQHF
v_gene: TRBV4-1; d_gene: -; abundance: -; j_gene: TRBJ1-1; CDR3nt: TGCGCCAGCAGCCAAGAAAGGAGTCCTGAAGCTTTCTTT; CDR3aa: CASSQERSPEAFF
v_gene: TRBV11-2; d_gene: -; abundance: -; j_gene: TRBJ2-3; CDR3nt: TGTGCCAGCAGCCAGGATTGGGCAGATACGCAGTATTTT; CDR3aa: CASSQDWADTQYF
v_gene: TRBV12-3/TRBV12-4; d_gene: TRBD2; abundance: many; j_gene: TRBJ2-1; CDR3nt: TGTGCCAGCAGTTTAGGTAGCGGGGGGGACAATGAGCAGTTCTTC; CDR3aa: CASSLGSGGDNEQFF
v_gene: TRBV4-2; d_gene: TRBD2; abundance: few; j_gene: TRBJ2-1; CDR3nt: TGTGCCAGCAGCCAAGATCCCCGGGGGGGATACAATGAGCAGTTCTTC; CDR3aa: CASSQDPRGGYNEQFF
v_gene: TRBV5-1; d_gene: TRBD1; abundance: -; j_gene: TRBJ2-7; CDR3nt: TGCGCCAGCAGCACCCGACAGGGGTCTTCCTACGAGCAGTACTTC; CDR3aa: CASSTRQGSSYEQYF
v_gene: TRBV7-9; d_gene: -; abundance: few; j_gene: TRBJ2-1; CDR3nt: TGTGCCAGCACTACTACCCCAAGTGGCAATGAGCAGTTCTTC; CDR3aa: CASTTTPSGNEQFF
v_gene: TRBV25-1; d_gene: -; abundance: -; j_gene: TRBJ2-6; CDR3nt: TGTGCCAGCAGTGAATTAGCCTCTGGGGCCAACGTCCTGACTTTC; CDR3aa: CASSELASGANVLTF
v_gene: TRBV20-1; d_gene: -; abundance: many; j_gene: TRBJ2-5; CDR3nt: TGCAGTGCTAAACTAGCAGAAGAGACCCAGTACTTC; CDR3aa: CSAKLAEETQYF
v_gene: TRBV5-1; d_gene: TRBD2; abundance: few; j_gene: TRBJ2-3; CDR3nt: TGCGCCAGCAGCGTCACTAGCGGGGGGACCACAGATACGCAGTATTTT; CDR3aa: CASSVTSGGTTDTQYF
v_gene: TRBV24-1; d_gene: -; abundance: few; j_gene: TRBJ1-1; CDR3nt: TGTGCCACCAGTGATTTAATGGGCCAGCCGAACACTGAAGCTTTCTTT; CDR3aa: CATSDLMGQPNTEAFF